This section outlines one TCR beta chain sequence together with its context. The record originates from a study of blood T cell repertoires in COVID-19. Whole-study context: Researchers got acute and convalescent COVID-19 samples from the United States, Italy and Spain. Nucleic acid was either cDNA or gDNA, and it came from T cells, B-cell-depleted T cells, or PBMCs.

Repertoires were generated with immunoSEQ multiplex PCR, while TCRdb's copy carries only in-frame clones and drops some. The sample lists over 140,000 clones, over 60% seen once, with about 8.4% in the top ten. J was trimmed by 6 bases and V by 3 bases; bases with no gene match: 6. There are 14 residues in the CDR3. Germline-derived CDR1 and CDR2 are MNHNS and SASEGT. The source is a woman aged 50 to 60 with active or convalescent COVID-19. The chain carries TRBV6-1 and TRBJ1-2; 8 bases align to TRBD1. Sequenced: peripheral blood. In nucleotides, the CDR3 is TGTGCCAGCAGTGACCCGGGACAGGTTGATGGCTACACCTTC. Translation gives CASSDPGQVDGYTF.